The clone carrying this TCR beta chain was recorded a few times. This sample stems from a study of T cell changes during pregnancy in multiple sclerosis. Sequencing used immunoSEQ multiplex PCR; TCRdb keeps in-frame clones, though not all of them. Here the sample spans roughly 41,000 clones, more than 85% being singletons. The length of the CDR3 is 13 residues. Germline V gene lookup returns CDR1 MNHEY and CDR2 SVGAGI. Trimming removed 6 bases at V and 0 bases at J, with 8 bases between. The sequencing here drew on CD8+ T cells from peripheral blood mononuclear cells, taken in the third trimester of pregnancy. This sequence originates from a female donor with multiple sclerosis, enrolled in a pregnancy study. The chain employs TRBV6-5 and TRBJ1-2; D is ambiguous. The CDR3 nucleotides read TGTGCCAGCAGCCTAGCTGCTAACTATGGCTACACCTTC. Translated, it gives CASSLAANYGYTF.